These 14 T cell receptor beta chains came from one sample sequenced in a study of cytomegalovirus exposure and HLA in healthy donors. A multiplex PCR was run with 60 Vbeta primers and 13 Jbeta primers. The protocol was immunoSEQ multiplex PCR, while the TCRdb copy is restricted to in-frame clones and leaves out a portion. The repertoire includes around 90,000 clones, about four fifths of them detected once, and 10% sits in the top ten. The sequenced sample consisted of PBMCs. These receptors originate from a human donor in good health.

The J gene is TRBJ2-1, the V gene TRBV7-8; TRBD2 matches at 11 bases. V shed 6 bases and J 0 bases; nucleotides not matched to a gene: 7. From germline, CDR1 is SGHVS and CDR2 FQNEAQ. This CDR3 spans 17 amino acids. CDR3 nucleotides: TGTGCCAGCAGTCCGGGACTAGCGGTCAGCTCCTACAATGAGCAGTTCTTC. Translated: CASSPGLAVSSYNEQFF. Full variable domain (outside the CDR3, taken from reference TRBV7-8 and TRBJ2-1): GAGVSQSPRYKVAKRGQDVALRCDPISGHVSLFWYQQALGQGPEFLTYFQNEAQLDKSGLPSDRFFAERPEGSVSTLKIQRTQQEDSAVYLCASSPGLAVSSYNEQFFGPGTRLTVL.

This chain connects TRBV5-4 to TRBJ2-7, with TRBD2 matching over 8 bases. The V and J ends lost 5 bases and 4 bases, in that order; junction bases with no gene match: 11. In germline, CDR1 is SGHNT, CDR2 YYREEE (reference sequence). This CDR3 is 15 amino acids long. CDR3 sequence: CASRGPGTRVYEQYF. The DNA of the CDR3 is TGTGCCAGCAGGGGACCCGGGACTAGAGTTTACGAGCAGTACTTC.

The genes are TRBV4-3 and TRBJ2-7, with D possibly being TRBD2 (6 bases). V was clipped by 0 bases and J by 3 bases, with 15 bases between them. The CDR3 spans 16 residues. From germline, CDR1 is LGHNA and CDR2 YSLEER. The CDR3 DNA reads TGCGCCAGCAGCCAAGATAGGACTACCGCATACTACGAGCAGTACTTC. This sequence encodes CASSQDRTTAYYEQYF.

The CDR3 region is CASSPMGQGLGETQYF. The CDR3 coding sequence is TGTGCCAGCTCACCCATGGGACAGGGTCTAGGAGAGACCCAGTACTTC. The chain recombines TRBV18 with TRBJ2-5, with 9 bases matching TRBD1. V gave up 3 bases and J gave up 4 bases; unmatched junction bases: 9. The CDR3 length is 16 residues. Germline assignment: CDR1 KGHSH and CDR2 LQKENI.

The rearrangement links TRBV18 to TRBJ1-1; D is uncertain. Germline values: CDR1 KGHSH, CDR2 LQKENI. The CDR3 runs to 15 residues. Trimming left V 0 bases short and J 0 bases short, with 8 bases between. The CDR3 region is CASSPPRQLNTEAFF. The CDR3 DNA reads as TGTGCCAGCTCACCACCGAGGCAGCTGAACACTGAAGCTTTCTTT.

V and J are TRBV5-1 and TRBJ2-7, with TRBD2 matching 13 bases. This CDR3 comprises 16 residues. The V and J ends lost 0 bases and 6 bases, in that order; junction bases with no gene match: 6. Germline V gene lookup returns CDR1 SGHRS and CDR2 YFSETQ. Here the CDR3 reads CASSLGGLAGAPEQYF. The CDR3 coding sequence is TGCGCCAGCAGCTTGGGAGGACTAGCGGGAGCTCCCGAGCAGTACTTC.

V and J are TRBV7-2 and TRBJ2-5; TRBD2 aligns across 12 bases. Germline V lookup: CDR1 SGHTA, CDR2 FQGNSA. After removal of 2 bases from V and 4 bases from J, the junction contained 2 bases not matched to a gene. The CDR3 length is 15 residues. The CDR3 sequence: CASSLPSGRAETQYF. CDR3 sequence (DNA): TGTGCCAGCAGCTTACCTAGCGGGAGGGCAGAGACCCAGTACTTC.

This rearrangement joins TRBV27 to TRBJ1-2; possibly TRBD1 for D (6 bases). The CDR3 consists of 14 residues. Germline V gene data show CDR1 as MNHEY and CDR2 as SMNVEV (reference sequence). Trimming shortened V by 6 bases and J by 2 bases, and 13 bases separated the two germline ends. The CDR3 sequence is CASRAGGQNYGYTF. CDR3 nucleotides: TGTGCCAGCAGGGCGGGGGGCCAAAACTATGGCTACACCTTC.

This rearrangement joins TRBV11-2 to TRBJ2-1; 11 bases align to TRBD2. CDR3 length: 19 residues. V shed 5 bases, J shed 2 bases, and the junction held 14 bases outside the gene matches. Germline assignment: CDR1 SGHAT and CDR2 FQNNGV. The CDR3 DNA sequence: TGTGCCAGCAGCACCTCCGGGACTAGCGGACCCAGTCCCTACAATGAGCAGTTCTTC. Protein product: CASSTSGTSGPSPYNEQFF. Using reference TRBV11-2 and TRBJ2-1 for the parts outside the CDR3, the full variable domain is EAGVAQSPRYKIIEKRQSVAFWCNPISGHATLYWYQQILGQGPKLLIQFQNNGVVDDSQLPKDRFSAERLKGVDSTLKIQPAKLEDSAVYLCASSTSGTSGPSPYNEQFFGPGTRLTVL.

About this clone itself: Germline and junction disagree at one end, which may indicate a read error. V is TRBV7-7 and J is TRBJ2-2; weak D call: TRBD2 (7 bases). Germline assignment: CDR1 SSHAT and CDR2 FNYEAQ (reference sequence). CDR3 length: 16 residues. The CDR3: CASTPGLGGPSGELFF. The CDR3 DNA is TGTGCTAGCACCCCCGGGTTGGGGGGGCCTAGCGGGGAGCTGTTTTTT.

The V gene is TRBV2, the J gene TRBJ2-4; D may be TRBD2 (5 bases). Trimming took off 5 bases at V and 7 bases at J, with 15 bases between the two ends. The CDR3 has 14 residues. Germline lookup yields CDR1 SNHLY and CDR2 FYNNEI. This CDR3 is CASSLRRWRNIQYF. The CDR3 DNA reads TGTGCCAGCAGTTTAAGGCGGTGGAGGAACATTCAGTACTTC.

This sequence joins TRBV4-1 and TRBJ2-7; 7 positions agree with TRBD1. CDR1 and CDR2 from the germline V gene are MGHRA and YSYEKL. V shed 1 base, J shed 1 base, and the junction held 4 bases outside the gene matches. This CDR3 contains 15 residues. DNA for the CDR3: TGCGCCAGCAGCCAAGTACCGACAGGGTCCTACGAGCAGTACTTC. This sequence encodes CASSQVPTGSYEQYF.

This sequence joins TRBV19 and TRBJ1-1; D gene ambiguous. Germline CDR1 and CDR2: LNHDA and SQIVND (reference sequence). The CDR3 spans 14 residues. Between the trimmed V and J ends, which lost 3 bases and 3 bases, there was a span of 11 bases. This chain's CDR3 is CASSILGRDTEAFF. CDR3 nucleotides: TGTGCCAGTAGTATTCTGGGGAGGGACACTGAAGCTTTCTTT.

The rearrangement uses TRBV7-9 and TRBJ1-2; 7 bases are shared with TRBD1. Per germline, CDR1 SEHNR and CDR2 FQNEAQ (reference sequence). The CDR3 is made up of 14 amino acids. J was trimmed by 3 bases and V by 5 bases; bases with no gene match: 6. Here the CDR3 DNA reads TGTGCCAGCAGCGCCACGACAGGGTACTATGGCTACACCTTC. The encoded protein is CASSATTGYYGYTF.